One and the same sample provided the 4 T cell receptor beta chains below, sequenced in a study of cytomegalovirus exposure and HLA in healthy donors. PCR employed 60 Vbeta and 13 Jbeta primers. Profiling relied on immunoSEQ multiplex PCR, and the TCRdb table lists in-frame clones only, not all of them. The top ten clones hold 10% of a sample with fewer than 250,000 clones, around 83% of them seen once. The sequencing sample was made of PBMCs. Receptor source: a woman aged 45-65 years in good health and CMV-seropositive.

The genes are TRBV29-1 and TRBJ2-7; the D gene is possibly TRBD2 (7 bases). The V gene's germline CDR1 is SQVTM and CDR2 ANQGSEA. This CDR3 spans 13 amino acids. Trimming removed 6 bases from V and 1 base from J, with 13 bases in between. CDR3 amino acids: CSVLRGASYEQYF. Written as DNA, the CDR3 is TGCAGCGTCTTACGGGGGGCTTCCTACGAGCAGTACTTC.

The V call is TRBV27, the J call TRBJ1-6; possibly TRBD1 for D (6 bases). The V end was cut by 8 bases, the J end by 7 bases, with 18 bases between. The CDR3 runs to 15 residues. Germline V gene lookup returns CDR1 MNHEY and CDR2 SMNVEV (reference sequence). The CDR3 reads CASRHAGAGNSPLHF. CDR3 in DNA: TGTGCCAGCCGCCACGCGGGGGCTGGCAATTCACCCCTCCACTTT.

The gene calls are TRBV19 and TRBJ1-1, with D hard to call. Germline CDR1 LNHDA, CDR2 SQIVND (reference sequence). V was clipped by 1 base and J by 1 base, with 10 bases between them. CDR3 length: 15 residues. In DNA, the CDR3 is TGTGCCAGTAGTATAGGGAGGATTACGAACACTGAAGCTTTCTTT. It is translated as CASSIGRITNTEAFF.

The chain links TRBV18 to TRBJ1-1; 10 bases align to TRBD1. Per germline, CDR1 KGHSH and CDR2 LQKENI. V was pared by 5 bases and J by 1 base, with 10 bases of the junction left unmatched. The CDR3 sequence is 17 residues long. The CDR3 reads CASSATGGIRANTEAFF. DNA of the CDR3: TGTGCCAGCTCAGCGACAGGGGGCATCCGAGCGAACACTGAAGCTTTCTTT.